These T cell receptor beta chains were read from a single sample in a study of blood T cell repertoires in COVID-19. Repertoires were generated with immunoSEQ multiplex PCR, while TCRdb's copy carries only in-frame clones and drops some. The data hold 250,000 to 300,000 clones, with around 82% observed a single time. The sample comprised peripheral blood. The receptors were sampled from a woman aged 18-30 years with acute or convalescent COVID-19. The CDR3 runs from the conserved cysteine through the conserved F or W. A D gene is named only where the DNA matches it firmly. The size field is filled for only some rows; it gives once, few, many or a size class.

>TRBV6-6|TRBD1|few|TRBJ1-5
CASSDRGRNQPQHF
TGTGCCAGCAGTGACAGGGGCCGCAATCAGCCCCAGCATTTT
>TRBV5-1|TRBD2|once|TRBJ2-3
CASSLRLAGGTDTQYF
TGCGCCAGCAGCTTGCGGCTAGCGGGAGGCACAGATACGCAGTATTTT
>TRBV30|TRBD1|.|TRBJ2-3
CAWSTGGFTDTQYF
TGTGCCTGGAGTACAGGGGGCTTCACAGATACGCAGTATTTT
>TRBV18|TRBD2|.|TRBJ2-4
CASSPPAGGPQNIQYF
TGTGCCAGCTCACCACCAGCGGGAGGGCCGCAAAACATTCAGTACTTC
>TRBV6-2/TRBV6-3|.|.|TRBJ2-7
CASSRGLGYEQYF
TGTGCCAGCAGTCGCGGACTGGGCTACGAGCAGTACTTC
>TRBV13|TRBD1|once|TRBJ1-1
CASSPGQGMPTEAFF
TGTGCCAGCAGCCCGGGACAGGGGATGCCCACTGAAGCTTTCTTT
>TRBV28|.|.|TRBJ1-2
CASSSSYGYTF
TGTGCCAGCAGTTCCAGCTATGGCTACACCTTC
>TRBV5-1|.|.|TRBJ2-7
CASGPAGGTYEQYF
TGCGCCAGCGGCCCGGCGGGTGGGACCTACGAGCAGTACTTC
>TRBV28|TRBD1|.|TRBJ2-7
CASSPVGQSNEQYF
TGTGCCAGCAGTCCTGTGGGACAGTCGAACGAGCAGTACTTC
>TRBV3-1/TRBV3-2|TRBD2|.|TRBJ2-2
CASSPHASGRVRTGELFF
TGTGCCAGCAGCCCGCACGCTAGCGGGAGGGTCCGGACCGGGGAGCTGTTTTTT
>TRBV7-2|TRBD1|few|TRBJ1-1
CASSFHTGAGNTEAFF
TGTGCCAGCAGCTTTCATACAGGGGCGGGGAACACTGAAGCTTTCTTT
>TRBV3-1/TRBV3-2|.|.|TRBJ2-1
CASSQTSNEQFF
TGTGCCAGCAGCCAGACATCTAATGAGCAGTTCTTC
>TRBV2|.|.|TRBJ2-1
CASSRGQYNEQFF
TGTGCCAGCAGCCGCGGACAATACAATGAGCAGTTCTTC
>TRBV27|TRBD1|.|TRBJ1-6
CASSLVHLGEGARSPLHF
TGTGCCAGCAGTTTGGTTCACTTAGGAGAGGGGGCGCGCTCACCCCTCCACTTT
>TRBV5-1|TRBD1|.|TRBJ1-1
CASSRDSLNTEAFF
TGCGCCAGCAGCAGGGACAGCCTGAACACTGAAGCTTTCTTT
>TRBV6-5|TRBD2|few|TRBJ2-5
CATRLGTSGSETQYF
TGTGCCACCCGGTTGGGGACTAGCGGTTCTGAGACCCAGTACTTC
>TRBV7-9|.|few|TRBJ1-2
CASSLDWGGLYGYTF
TGTGCCAGCAGCTTAGACTGGGGCGGCCTATATGGCTACACCTTC
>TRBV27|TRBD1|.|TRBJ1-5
CASSDRGRGGQPQHF
TGTGCCAGCAGTGACAGGGGGCGCGGGGGTCAGCCCCAGCATTTT
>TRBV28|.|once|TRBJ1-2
CASSLGRDYGYTF
TGTGCCAGCAGCCTCGGCAGGGACTATGGCTACACCTTC
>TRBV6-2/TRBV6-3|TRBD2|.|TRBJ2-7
CASSSPRGLAGASYEQYF
TGTGCCAGCAGCTCCCCGAGAGGGCTAGCGGGGGCCTCCTACGAGCAGTACTTC
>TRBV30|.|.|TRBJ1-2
CAWSEDRGWGYTF
TGTGCCTGGAGTGAGGACAGAGGCTGGGGCTACACCTTC
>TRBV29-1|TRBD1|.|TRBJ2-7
CSVVRDRGGGEQYF
TGCAGCGTTGTTCGGGACAGGGGGGGTGGCGAGCAGTACTTC
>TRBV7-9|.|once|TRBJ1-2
CASSLGQGPNGYTF
TGTGCCAGCAGCTTAGGGCAGGGCCCGAATGGCTACACCTTC
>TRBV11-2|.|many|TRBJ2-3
CASSLLRDTQYF
TGTGCCAGCAGCCTATTAAGAGATACGCAGTATTTT
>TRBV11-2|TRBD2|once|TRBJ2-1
CASSLRREGLSYNEQFF
TGTGCCAGCAGCTTACGGCGGGAGGGCCTATCCTACAATGAGCAGTTCTTC
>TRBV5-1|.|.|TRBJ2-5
CASSLRQSSSQETQYF
TGCGCCAGCAGCCTGAGACAATCTTCGTCGCAAGAGACCCAGTACTTC
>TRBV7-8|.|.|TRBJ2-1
CASSLAALLDEQFF
TGTGCCAGCAGCTTAGCGGCCCTTTTGGATGAGCAGTTCTTC
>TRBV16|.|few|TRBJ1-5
CASSFQENQPQHF
TGTGCCAGCAGCTTCCAGGAAAATCAGCCCCAGCATTTT
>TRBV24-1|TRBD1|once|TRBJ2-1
CATSDITGGAGYNEQFF
TGTGCCACCAGTGATATTACAGGGGGCGCGGGCTACAATGAGCAGTTCTTC
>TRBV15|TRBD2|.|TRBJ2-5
CATSRGLAGQETQYF
TGTGCCACCAGCAGAGGACTAGCGGGCCAAGAGACCCAGTACTTC
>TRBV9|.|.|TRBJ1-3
CASSVAHKGGSGNTIYF
TGTGCCAGCAGCGTCGCCCACAAGGGAGGCTCTGGAAACACCATATATTTT
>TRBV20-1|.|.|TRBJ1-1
CSAVSNPGAFF
TGCAGTGCTGTCTCAAATCCAGGGGCTTTCTTT
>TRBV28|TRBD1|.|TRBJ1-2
CASSFDRDSRRTF
TGTGCCAGCAGTTTTGACAGGGATAGCCGCAGGACCTTC
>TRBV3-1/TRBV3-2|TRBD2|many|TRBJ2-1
CASSQDSGGFYNEQFF
TGTGCCAGCAGCCAAGATTCGGGAGGGTTCTACAATGAGCAGTTCTTC
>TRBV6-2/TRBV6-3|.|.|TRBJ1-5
CASSLGDAQPQHF
TGTGCCAGCAGTCTGGGAGACGCTCAGCCCCAGCATTTT